This T cell receptor beta chain derives from a study of blood T cells in healthy people across ages. Study-level results: Older individuals had lower TCR beta diversity per million T cells (the decline was roughly linear).

PCR was performed a second time for about 7 to 12 cycles using a sample-barcoded 5' primer and a J-beta primer mix. TCRdb reprocessed the 5' RACE reads with MiXCR, giving one entry per CDR3 protein. The sample lists approximately 820,000 distinct CDR3 sequences; under 45% were seen once. After removal of 5 bases from V and 0 bases from J, the junction contained 7 bases not matched to a gene. The CDR3 consists of 17 residues. The germline V gene encodes CDR1 MNHEY and CDR2 SMNVEV (reference sequence). On this clonotype itself: Its antigen is currently unknown.

The clonotype originates from a man aged 60 to 75 in good health. The chain uses TRBV27 and TRBJ2-2; 9 bases match TRBD2. Sequencing was carried out using blood. The CDR3 is CASSKRSGGPNTGELFF. DNA for the CDR3: TGTGCCAGCAGTAAAAGGAGCGGGGGGCCGAACACCGGGGAGCTGTTTTTT.